These 5 T cell receptor beta chains share one sample of origin, sequenced in a study of blood T cell repertoires in COVID-19 (dated by TCRdb to about 2020). The library was produced with the immunoSEQ multiplex PCR assay. TCRdb retrieved this table from immuneACCESS and kept in-frame rearrangements only. Not all clones are present; in checked studies, unresolved V genes account for under half, and no reason is known for the remainder. The sample table contains about 400,000 clones; only one count was recorded for around 88% of them. The leading ten clones occupy around 4.4% of the sample. Sequencing was done on a sample of peripheral blood. The receptors shown here come from a woman aged 25 to 39 with acute or convalescent COVID-19.

The chain combines TRBV4-1 with TRBJ2-2; 11 positions match TRBD2. Germline V gene data show CDR1 as MGHRA and CDR2 as YSYEKL. The J segment lost 2 bases and the V segment lost 2 bases, leaving 7 bases of the junction unmatched. The CDR3 runs to 18 residues. CDR3 loop: CASSQRLAGFTNTGELFF. In nucleotides, the CDR3 is TGCGCCAGCAGCCAACGACTAGCGGGGTTTACCAACACCGGGGAGCTGTTTTTT.

V usage is TRBV6-5 and J usage is TRBJ2-2; no clear D gene. The CDR3 covers 16 residues. Germline V gives CDR1 MNHEY, CDR2 SVGAGI. V lost 2 bases to trimming and J lost 0 bases, with 10 bases between them. In nucleotides, the CDR3 is TGTGCCAGCAGTTACGGCAGGATCGCGAACACCGGGGAGCTGTTTTTT. Translated, it gives CASSYGRIANTGELFF.

This clone appeared a single time. This chain links TRBV19 with TRBJ1-2; D not resolved. The CDR3 covers 13 residues. Germline V lookup: CDR1 LNHDA, CDR2 SQIVND (reference sequence). Trimming pared 0 bases from V and 4 bases from J, leaving 6 bases between. The CDR3 DNA sequence: TGTGCCAGTAGTATAGATGAGTCCTATGGCTACACCTTC. It codes for CASSIDESYGYTF.

The rearrangement uses TRBV4-1 and TRBJ2-1; D gene uncertain. Germline CDR1 and CDR2: MGHRA and YSYEKL. Trimming took off 0 bases at V and 9 bases at J, with 9 bases between the two ends. The CDR3 consists of 13 residues. The CDR3 bases are TGCGCCAGCAGCCAAGATCCGGTAATTGAGCAGTTCTTC. This translates into CASSQDPVIEQFF.

The rearrangement links TRBV6-5 to TRBJ2-2, with unresolved D. Trimming shortened V by 6 bases and J by 6 bases, and 14 bases separated the two germline ends. Germline V gene data show CDR1 as MNHEY and CDR2 as SVGAGI. This CDR3 comprises 14 residues. In nucleotides, the CDR3 is TGTGCCAGCAGATCATCAGGTGGCCCCGGGGAGCTGTTTTTT. Protein sequence: CASRSSGGPGELFF.